This T cell receptor beta chain was captured in a study of T-cell memory formation after mild COVID-19. Regarding the study as a whole: A second wave expanding day 15 to 37 was CD4+-biased; contracting clones were balanced.

One entry per CDR3 protein results from TCRdb running MiXCR on the 5' RACE reads. The table shows roughly 600,000 distinct CDR3 sequences, with 18% occurring only once. Germline lookup yields CDR1 GTSNPN and CDR2 SVGIG (reference sequence). V lost 8 bases, J lost 6 bases, and 10 bases stayed unmatched. CDR3 size: 13 residues. As concerns this clonotype: What it binds is not known.

This TCR was recovered from an adult woman who had mild COVID-19 (a few samples of this study predate the infection). Cell type and time point are not known. Input material: PBMCs or a T cell subset sorted from them (not recorded which). The chain recombines TRBV30 with TRBJ2-1; 7 bases fit TRBD2. The CDR3 sequence: CAHAGLGGNEQFF. The CDR3 DNA follows: TGTGCCCACGCAGGACTAGGTGGCAATGAGCAGTTCTTC.